The 10 T cell receptor beta chains listed next were all sequenced from one sample in a study of T cell responses to AZD1222 COVID-19 vaccine. The table came from immunoSEQ multiplex PCR; TCRdb's copy has only in-frame clones and leaves some out. The repertoire consists of about 84,000 clones, with around nine tenths occurring once and the leading ten covering 1.5%. Sequenced here: peripheral blood, sampled on day 0 of AZD1222 vaccination. The source of these receptors is an adult in good health.

CDR3 DNA: TGTGCCAGCAGTAGCTGGACAAACTACCAAGAGACCCAGTACTTC. The encoded protein is CASSSWTNYQETQYF. The gene calls are TRBV6-5 and TRBJ2-5; TRBD1 might be the D (5 bases). Trimming left V 5 bases short and J 0 bases short, with 13 bases between. Looked up from germline, CDR1 is MNHEY and CDR2 is SVGAGI. This CDR3 is 15 amino acids long.

The chain is built from TRBV2 and TRBJ1-6; D gene uncertain. Germline assignment: CDR1 SNHLY and CDR2 FYNNEI. The CDR3 has 13 residues. The germline V and J ends were trimmed by 6 bases and 0 bases, with 3 bases remaining between them. The CDR3 bases are TGTGCCAGCAGGGGCTCCTATAATTCACCCCTCCACTTT. This encodes CASRGSYNSPLHF.

The chain couples TRBV3-1 (or the pseudogene TRBV3-2) to TRBJ1-1, with D possibly matching TRBD1 (6 bases). Trimming pared 4 bases from V and 11 bases from J, leaving 11 bases between. The germline V gene encodes CDR1 LGHDT and CDR2 YNNKEL (reference sequence). The CDR3 length is 11 residues. The CDR3 DNA sequence: TGTGCCAGCAGCCGCCCAGGGGTGGCTTTCTTT. Translating gives CASSRPGVAFF.

CDR3 region: CASSKLADSYEQYF. The CDR3 DNA reads as TGTGCCAGCAGCAAACTAGCGGACTCCTACGAGCAGTACTTC. The chain joins TRBV14 to TRBJ2-7, with TRBD2 matching over 8 bases. This CDR3 has 14 residues. Per the germline V gene, CDR1 is SGHDN and CDR2 is FVKESK. V shed 5 bases and J 0 bases; nucleotides not matched to a gene: 3.

V gene TRBV14 combines with J gene TRBJ1-1, with D unresolved. The CDR3 loop spans 13 amino acids. Germline assignment: CDR1 SGHDN and CDR2 FVKESK. The V gene lost 4 bases and the J gene lost 2 bases, with 8 bases spanning the gap. The CDR3 DNA is TGTGCCAGCAGCCCCTGGAAAAACACTGAAGCTTTCTTT. As protein: CASSPWKNTEAFF.

The rearrangement joins TRBV19 to TRBJ2-7, with 8 bases lining up with TRBD2. The CDR3 consists of 13 residues. Germline V gene lookup returns CDR1 LNHDA and CDR2 SQIVND (reference sequence). The V gene end was trimmed by 8 bases and the J gene end by 3 bases; junction bases not matched to a gene: 6. The CDR3 DNA is TGTGCCAGTGAAAGCGGGAGTGGCTACGAGCAGTACTTC. It is translated as CASESGSGYEQYF. The full variable domain, rest sourced from reference TRBV19 and TRBJ2-7, is DGGITQSPKYLFRKEGQNVTLSCEQNLNHDAMYWYRQDPGQGLRLIYYSQIVNDFQKGDIAEGYSVSREKKESFPLTVTSAQKNPTAFYLCASESGSGYEQYFGPGTRLTVT.

This chain uses TRBV19 with TRBJ1-5; D is possibly TRBD1 (5 bases). The CDR3 extends over 12 amino acids. Germline V gene data show CDR1 as LNHDA and CDR2 as SQIVND (reference sequence). V was cut by 6 bases and J by 7 bases, with 10 bases left in between. CDR3 nucleotides: TGTGCCAGTAGGATCGGGGGGCAGCCCCAGCATTTT. This sequence encodes CASRIGGQPQHF.

V usage is TRBV11-1 and J usage is TRBJ1-5; D not certain. CDR1 and CDR2 from the germline V gene are SGHAT and FQDESV (reference sequence). V lost 2 bases, J lost 0 bases, and 2 bases lay in between. This CDR3 region has 13 residues. CDR3 bases: TGTGCCAGCAGCTTACATAGCAATCAGCCCCAGCATTTT. The encoded protein is CASSLHSNQPQHF.

CDR3 DNA: TGTGCCAGCAGCTTCCCAGGGGGTGGGGTCGATGAGCAGTTCTTC. Residues: CASSFPGGGVDEQFF. V and J are TRBV7-9 and TRBJ2-1, with 7 bases matching TRBD1. There are 15 residues in the CDR3. Looked up from germline, CDR1 is SEHNR and CDR2 is FQNEAQ (reference sequence). The ends lost 3 bases at V and 8 bases at J; junction bases unmatched: 10.

V usage is TRBV6-5 and J usage is TRBJ1-1; D is undetermined. The CDR3 consists of 14 residues. V was cut by 8 bases and J by 1 base, with 14 bases left in between. Looked up from germline, CDR1 is MNHEY and CDR2 is SVGAGI. CDR3 protein: CASAFGSPNTEAFF. Here the CDR3 DNA reads TGTGCCAGCGCTTTTGGCAGTCCGAACACTGAAGCTTTCTTT.